This T cell receptor beta chain originates from a study of early T cells in non-severe SARS-CoV-2 infection. Study summary: Sequencing of bulk RNA from unsorted whole blood was done, without chain pairing. Regarding the study as a whole: A preference for anti-spike CD8 responses marked VDJdb matching, which missed private and CD4 specificities.

The protocol attached unique molecular identifiers to individual cDNA molecules. MiXCR was run by TCRdb on the 5' RACE reads, yielding one entry per CDR3 protein. This sample has about 110,000 distinct CDR3 sequences, with 12% found just once. This clonotype was seen repeatedly, ten times or more. Its antigen is unknown. The CDR3 sequence is 15 residues long. V was pared by 5 bases and J by 1 base, with 12 bases between. The TCR originated in an adult who was a healthcare worker with PCR-confirmed SARS-CoV-2 infection or an uninfected control (not recorded which). V and J are TRBV12-3 or TRBV12-4 and TRBJ1-3; unclear D gene. Sequenced: whole blood. This chain's CDR3 is CASSPSLGSGNTIYF. CDR3 in DNA: TGTGCCAGCAGTCCCAGTTTGGGTTCTGGAAACACCATATATTTT.